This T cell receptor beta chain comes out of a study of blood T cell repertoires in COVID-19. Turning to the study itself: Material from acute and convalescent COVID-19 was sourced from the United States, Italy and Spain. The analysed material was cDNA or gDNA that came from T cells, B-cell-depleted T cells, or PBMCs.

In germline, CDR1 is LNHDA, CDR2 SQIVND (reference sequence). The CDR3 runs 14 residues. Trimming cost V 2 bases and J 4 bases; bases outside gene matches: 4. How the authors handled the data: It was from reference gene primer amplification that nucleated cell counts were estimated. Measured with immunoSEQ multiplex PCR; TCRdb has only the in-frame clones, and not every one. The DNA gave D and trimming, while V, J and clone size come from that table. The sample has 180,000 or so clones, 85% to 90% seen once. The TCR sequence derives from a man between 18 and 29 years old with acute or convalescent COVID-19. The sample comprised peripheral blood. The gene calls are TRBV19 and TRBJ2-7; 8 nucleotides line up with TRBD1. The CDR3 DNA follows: TGTGCCAGTAGTATACAGGGGGCCCCGTACGAGCAGTACTTC. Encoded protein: CASSIQGAPYEQYF.